Shown below are 19 T cell receptor beta chains from a single sample sequenced in a study of vaccination and CD4 T cells after COVID-19. Which antigens these TCRs recognize remains unknown. The Oncomine TCR Beta short-read assay was what sequenced the DNA obtained from cultured CD4+ T cells. In TCRdb, the PCR reads were re-called with MiXCR into one record per CDR3 protein. Of about 14,000 distinct CDR3 sequences in the sample, just over 55% were seen once. The treatment denotes: approximately nine-day PBMC culture with coronavirus spike peptide pools or control peptides (ViraFEST assay). Material for sequencing was CD4+ T cells from blood, cultured in vitro. Every receptor here comes from a human donor who had recovered from COVID-19.

This clonotype was seen more than once but under ten times. The rearrangement joins TRBV6-5 to TRBJ1-6; D remains unclear. V lost 0 bases and J 6 bases, leaving 9 bases between the germline ends. Germline V gene sequence: CDR1 MNHEY, CDR2 SVGAGI. The CDR3 has 15 residues. CDR3 sequence (DNA): TGTGCCAGCAGTTACTCGCGGACGGCTAATTCACCCCTCCACTTT. Translation: CASSYSRTANSPLHF.

This chain connects TRBV7-9 to TRBJ2-7; no firm D call. V lost 1 base, J lost 3 bases, and 7 bases lay in between. Germline CDR1 SEHNR, CDR2 FQNEAQ (reference sequence). This CDR3 is 13 amino acids long. The DNA of the CDR3 is TGTGCCAGCAGCTTAGACGTGAGCTACGAGCAGTACTTC. Translation: CASSLDVSYEQYF.

This clonotype was seen a few times. In DNA form, the CDR3 reads TGTGCCAGTAGTATTGTGGACAGGTCGAACACTGAAGCTTTCTTT. Its translation is CASSIVDRSNTEAFF. The chain recombines TRBV19 with TRBJ1-1; TRBD1 matches at 7 bases. The germline gives CDR1 LNHDA, CDR2 SQIVND (reference sequence). The CDR3 is 15 amino acids. J gave up 1 base and V 3 bases, and 5 bases lay outside the gene matches.

This clonotype was detected only a few times. This rearrangement joins TRBV6-1 to TRBJ2-1; 7 positions agree with TRBD2. The junction had 7 bases not matched to a gene; V was cut back by 10 bases and J by 4 bases. CDR1 and CDR2 from the germline V gene are MNHNS and SASEGT. The CDR3 contains 13 residues. This CDR3 is CATPGTNYNEQFF. The CDR3 DNA is TGTGCCACCCCCGGGACTAATTACAATGAGCAGTTCTTC.

The chain employs TRBV28 and TRBJ1-4; D gene uncertain. This CDR3 spans 16 amino acids. Trimming left V 4 bases short and J 8 bases short, with 20 bases between. Germline values: CDR1 MDHEN, CDR2 SYDVKM. CDR3 coding DNA: TGTGCCAGCAGTTCGCCTTGGTCCGACGCCAAGGAAAAACTGTTTTTT. This encodes CASSSPWSDAKEKLFF.

In its sample, this clonotype was seen once. The V call is TRBV7-2, the J call TRBJ1-3; D is unclear. Germline V CDR1 and CDR2: SGHTA, FQGNSA. This CDR3 comprises 13 residues. Deletions cut 3 bases from V and 4 bases from J, with 7 bases between. In DNA form, the CDR3 reads TGTGCCAGCAGCTTGACCCGCGGAAACACCATATATTTT. Amino acid sequence: CASSLTRGNTIYF.

This clonotype was picked up a small number of times. The chain links TRBV7-2 to TRBJ1-5; tentative D call: TRBD1 (5 bases). With 5 bases removed from V and 1 base from J, the gap between germline ends came to 12 bases. In germline, CDR1 is SGHTA, CDR2 FQGNSA. The CDR3 runs to 15 residues. The CDR3 region has the DNA TGTGCCAGCAGCCCCGGGGCAGGGAGCAATCAGCCCCAGCATTTT. As protein: CASSPGAGSNQPQHF.

The CDR3 nucleotides are TGTGCCAGCAGTTTTCCCGCAACTAGGGGGAGATTCTACGAGCAGTACTTC. Protein product: CASSFPATRGRFYEQYF. The chain uses TRBV28 and TRBJ2-7; weak D call: TRBD1 (6 bases). CDR1 is MDHEN, CDR2 SYDVKM, per germline. The CDR3 loop spans 17 amino acids. V lost 3 bases to trimming and J lost 3 bases, with 21 bases between them.

CDR3 sequence (DNA): TGCAGTGCTAGCGCTGGCGGGAGGGCCTACGAGCAGTACTTC. It encodes CSASAGGRAYEQYF. The rearrangement links TRBV20-1 to TRBJ2-7; TRBD2 aligns across 9 bases. In germline, CDR1 is DFQATT, CDR2 SNEGSKA (reference sequence). The CDR3 sequence is 14 residues long. The V segment lost 3 bases and the J segment 2 bases; nucleotides outside the gene matches: 5.

This clonotype was counted a few times. The J gene is TRBJ1-5, the V gene TRBV6-1; D ambiguous. The CDR3 extends over 14 amino acids. V shed 4 bases and J shed 1 base, with 8 bases lying between them. Per the germline V gene, CDR1 is MNHNS and CDR2 is SASEGT. CDR3 nucleotide sequence: TGTGCCAGCAGTGTAACACTCAGCAATCAGCCCCAGCATTTT. Protein product: CASSVTLSNQPQHF.

The gene calls are TRBV18 and TRBJ1-6, with D maybe TRBD1 (5 bases). This CDR3 has 15 residues. V was trimmed by 2 bases and J by 10 bases, leaving 15 bases between them. CDR1 KGHSH and CDR2 LQKENI come from the germline V gene. The CDR3 DNA is TGTGCCAGCTCACCAACTTCGGGGCCGGAATCACCCCTCCACTTT. The encoded protein is CASSPTSGPESPLHF. The variable domain in full, with the rest retrieved from reference TRBV18 and TRBJ1-6, is NAGVMQNPRHLVRRRGQEARLRCSPMKGHSHVYWYRQLPEEGLKFMVYLQKENIIDESGMPKERFSAEFPKEGPSILRIQQVVRGDSAAYFCASSPTSGPESPLHFGNGTRLTVT.

The chain combines TRBV4-2 with TRBJ2-7, with TRBD2 identical over 13 bases. V shed 0 bases, J shed 2 bases, and the junction held 7 bases outside the gene matches. The CDR3 has 18 residues. CDR1 and CDR2 from the germline V gene are LGHNA and YNFKEQ. The CDR3 sequence is CASSQEGVGTSGTYEQYF. CDR3 DNA: TGTGCCAGCAGCCAAGAAGGTGTCGGGACTAGCGGGACCTACGAGCAGTACTTC.

The chain links TRBV2 to TRBJ1-3, with D tentatively TRBD1 (5 bases). The CDR3 is made up of 14 amino acids. Germline CDR1 is SNHLY and CDR2 is FYNNEI. V lost 4 bases and J 2 bases, leaving 9 bases between the germline ends. The CDR3 spells CASSVGGTGNTIYF. In DNA form, the CDR3 reads TGTGCCAGCAGTGTCGGGGGGACTGGAAACACCATATATTTT.

The rearrangement links TRBV30 to TRBJ1-5, with D unresolved. The V end was cut by 3 bases, the J end by 0 bases, with 6 bases between. The CDR3 runs 13 residues. Germline values: CDR1 GTSNPN, CDR2 SVGIG (reference sequence). CDR3 amino acids: CAWSDDSNQPQHF. CDR3 nucleotide sequence: TGTGCCTGGAGCGACGATAGCAATCAGCCCCAGCATTTT.

The chain is built from TRBV20-1 and TRBJ2-7; 14 nucleotides line up with TRBD2. CDR3 length equals 19 residues. V shed 1 base, J shed 0 bases, and the junction held 11 bases outside the gene matches. Looked up from germline, CDR1 is DFQATT and CDR2 is SNEGSKA (reference sequence). The CDR3 DNA sequence: TGCAGTGCTAGAGTAGTCGGCGGACTAGCGGGGGGAAGCTCCTACGAGCAGTACTTC. This codes for CSARVVGGLAGGSSYEQYF.

A few counts support this clonotype. The rearrangement joins TRBV6-1 to TRBJ1-6, with 8 bases matching TRBD1. Unmatched junction bases numbered 14, after V lost 8 bases and J lost 8 bases. This CDR3 has 16 residues. Germline assignment: CDR1 MNHNS and CDR2 SASEGT. CDR3 region: CASAIKPGQADSPLHF. The DNA of the CDR3 is TGTGCCAGCGCAATTAAGCCGGGACAGGCAGATTCACCCCTCCACTTT.

The V call is TRBV29-1, the J call TRBJ1-1; D is undetermined. V was pared by 0 bases and J by 0 bases, with 14 bases between. The CDR3 has 16 amino acids. Germline V gene sequence: CDR1 SQVTM, CDR2 ANQGSEA. CDR3 amino acids: CSVEERTSYMNTEAFF. For the CDR3, the DNA is TGCAGCGTTGAAGAAAGAACGTCATATATGAACACTGAAGCTTTCTTT.

V usage is TRBV6-1 and J usage is TRBJ2-7, with TRBD1 matching 8 bases. J was trimmed by 5 bases and V by 7 bases; bases with no gene match: 10. CDR1 is MNHNS, CDR2 SASEGT, per germline. The length of the CDR3 is 14 residues. The CDR3 DNA follows: TGTGCCAGCAAATTTGGACAGGGTAGCGACGAGCAGTACTTC. Amino acids: CASKFGQGSDEQYF.

The J gene is TRBJ1-1, the V gene TRBV18; D not certain. The CDR3 has 13 amino acids. Trimming cost V 8 bases and J 3 bases, with 13 bases left between them. Germline V gives CDR1 KGHSH, CDR2 LQKENI. For the CDR3, the DNA is TGTGCCAGCCGGGCGATCCGGGACACTGAAGCTTTCTTT. Encoded protein: CASRAIRDTEAFF.